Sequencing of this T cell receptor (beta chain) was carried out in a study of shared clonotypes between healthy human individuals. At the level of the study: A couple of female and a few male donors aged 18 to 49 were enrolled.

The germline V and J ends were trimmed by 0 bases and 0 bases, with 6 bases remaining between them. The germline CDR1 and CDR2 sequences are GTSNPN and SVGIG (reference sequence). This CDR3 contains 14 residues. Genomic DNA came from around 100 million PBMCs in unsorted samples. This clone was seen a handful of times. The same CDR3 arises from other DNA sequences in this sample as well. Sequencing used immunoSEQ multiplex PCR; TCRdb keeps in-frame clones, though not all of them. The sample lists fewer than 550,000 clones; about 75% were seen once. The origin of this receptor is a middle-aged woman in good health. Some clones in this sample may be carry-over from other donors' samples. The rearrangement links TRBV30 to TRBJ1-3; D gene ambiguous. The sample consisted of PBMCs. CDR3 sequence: CAWSVGDSGNTIYF. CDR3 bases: TGTGCCTGGAGTGTCGGGGACTCTGGAAACACCATATATTTT.